The rows below give T cell receptor beta chains drawn from one sample of a study of OX40 agonist ivuxolimab in advanced cancers. The data were produced by immunoSEQ multiplex PCR, yet TCRdb's version contains in-frame clones alone and is incomplete. The profile shows tens of thousands of clones, roughly 82% of them singletons. This specimen consisted of CD4+ or CD8+ T cells sorted from blood, obtained in a trial of the OX40 agonist ivuxolimab. The source of these receptors is an adult with an advanced solid tumor such as melanoma, head and neck, liver or kidney cancer. The CDR3 runs from the conserved cysteine through the conserved F or W. A D gene is named only where the DNA matches it firmly. A clone size is listed for some rows: how often the clone was seen (once, few, many), or a class if it is expanded.

size: .; V: TRBV7-2; D: .; J: TRBJ1-2; length: 16; DNA: TGTGCCAGCAGCTTGGTATGGGGGAGAGTGGACTATGGCTACACCTTC; CDR3: CASSLVWGRVDYGYTF
size: .; V: TRBV19; D: .; J: TRBJ2-7; length: 13; DNA: TGTGCCAGTAGTGGAGGACTGCATTACGAGCAGTACTTC; CDR3: CASSGGLHYEQYF
size: few; V: TRBV5-6; D: TRBD2; J: TRBJ2-7; length: 13; DNA: TGTGCCAGCAGCCGACTAGCGGTTTACGAGCAGTACTTC; CDR3: CASSRLAVYEQYF
size: few; V: TRBV7-9; D: .; J: TRBJ1-1; length: 12; DNA: TGTGCCAGCAGCTTAGAGAACACTGAAGCTTTCTTT; CDR3: CASSLENTEAFF
size: .; V: TRBV14; D: .; J: TRBJ2-7; length: 15; DNA: TGTGCCAGCAGCGCCCGTGGCAGGGCGTCGGACGAGCAGTACTTC; CDR3: CASSARGRASDEQYF
size: once; V: TRBV29-1; D: TRBD2; J: TRBJ2-2; length: 16; DNA: TGCAGCGTTGCGGTCCCGGGACTAGAGGACACCGGGGAGCTGTTTTTT; CDR3: CSVAVPGLEDTGELFF
size: few; V: TRBV28; D: TRBD1; J: TRBJ1-5; length: 18; DNA: TGTGCCAGCAGCCAACCCCCCGGGACAGGGGGCTTTAATCAGCCCCAGCATTTT; CDR3: CASSQPPGTGGFNQPQHF
size: .; V: TRBV10-3; D: .; J: TRBJ1-2; length: 15; DNA: TGTGCCATCAGTGATGCTGACAGAACTAACTATGGCTACACCTTC; CDR3: CAISDADRTNYGYTF
size: .; V: TRBV20-1; D: .; J: TRBJ2-5; length: 11; DNA: TGCAGTGCTAGAGAGCCGGGACAACAGTACTTC; CDR3: CSAREPGQQYF
size: few; V: TRBV28; D: .; J: TRBJ1-3; length: 14; DNA: TGTGCCAGCAGTTTGGGGGACTCTGGAAACACCATATATTTT; CDR3: CASSLGDSGNTIYF
size: .; V: TRBV9; D: TRBD2; J: TRBJ2-5; length: 15; DNA: TGTGCCAGCAGCGTAGGCGCGGGAGAGGGAGAGACCCAGTACTTC; CDR3: CASSVGAGEGETQYF
size: once; V: TRBV7-9; D: .; J: TRBJ2-7; length: 14; DNA: TGTGCCAGCAGCCACCGGGACTGGCGGGACGAGCAGTACTTC; CDR3: CASSHRDWRDEQYF
size: .; V: TRBV5-1; D: .; J: TRBJ2-3; length: 16; DNA: TGCGCCAGCAGTCTCATGGGAGGCGGAACCACAGATACGCAGTATTTT; CDR3: CASSLMGGGTTDTQYF
size: .; V: TRBV15; D: .; J: TRBJ2-2; length: 13; DNA: TGTGCCACCAGCACCCGCCCCCTCGGGGAGCTGTTTTTT; CDR3: CATSTRPLGELFF
size: .; V: TRBV5-5; D: TRBD1; J: TRBJ1-3; length: 18; DNA: TGTGCCAGCAGCTTGGAAGCCCCCCTCCGGGACAGGGGAGACACCATATATTTT; CDR3: CASSLEAPLRDRGDTIYF
size: .; V: TRBV5-1; D: TRBD2; J: TRBJ2-7; length: 17; DNA: TGCGCCAGCAGCTTCTTTAGGGGAGGCGGGAGGGCCTACGAGCAGTACTTC; CDR3: CASSFFRGGGRAYEQYF
size: .; V: TRBV6-5; D: .; J: TRBJ2-7; length: 14; DNA: TGTGCCAGCCGAAGAACAGTGTCCTCTTACGAGCAGTACTTC; CDR3: CASRRTVSSYEQYF
size: .; V: TRBV28; D: TRBD1; J: TRBJ2-7; length: 14; DNA: TGTGCCAGCAGTTTAGGGGGACAGGGTGGCGAGCAGTACTTC; CDR3: CASSLGGQGGEQYF
size: .; V: TRBV5-4; D: .; J: TRBJ2-7; length: 15; DNA: TGTGCCAGCAGCTTGCGGACCGGGAATTCCTACGAGCAGTACTTC; CDR3: CASSLRTGNSYEQYF
size: .; V: TRBV7-6; D: TRBD1; J: TRBJ1-1; length: 13; DNA: TGTGCCAGCAGCTTAGAGGGACAGGGGGACGCTTTCTTT; CDR3: CASSLEGQGDAFF
size: few; V: TRBV28; D: .; J: TRBJ2-2; length: 12; DNA: TGTGCCAGCAGTCTCTCGGGAGGGGAGCTGTTTTTT; CDR3: CASSLSGGELFF
size: .; V: TRBV5-1; D: .; J: TRBJ2-2; length: 14; DNA: TGCGCCAGCAGCGCCCGGGATTACACCGGGGAGCTGTTTTTT; CDR3: CASSARDYTGELFF
size: .; V: TRBV6-6; D: TRBD2; J: TRBJ2-7; length: 15; DNA: TGTGCCAGCAAAGCGACCGGGACTAGCGGCGCAAAGCAGTACTTC; CDR3: CASKATGTSGAKQYF
size: .; V: TRBV6-5; D: .; J: TRBJ2-2; length: 12; DNA: TGTGCCAGCCGGTCCAGTGTGGGGGAGCTGTTTTTT; CDR3: CASRSSVGELFF
size: .; V: TRBV6-1; D: .; J: TRBJ2-5; length: 14; DNA: TGTGCCAGCAGTGTTCTTGGGCAGAGAGAGACCCAGTACTTC; CDR3: CASSVLGQRETQYF
size: .; V: TRBV12-2; D: .; J: TRBJ2-1; length: 15; DNA: TGTGCAAGTCGCTGCCGGGAGAAGGGTCGGGATGAGCAGTTCTTC; CDR3: CASRCREKGRDEQFF
size: .; V: TRBV7-2; D: .; J: TRBJ1-5; length: 13; DNA: TGTGCCAGCAGCCCCTCTGGGATCCAGCCCCAGCATTTT; CDR3: CASSPSGIQPQHF
size: .; V: TRBV28; D: .; J: TRBJ2-5; length: 14; DNA: TGTGCCAGCAGTTCCCCCGAAGGGCTAGAGACCCAGTACTTC; CDR3: CASSSPEGLETQYF
size: .; V: TRBV15; D: TRBD1; J: TRBJ1-4; length: 14; DNA: TGTGCCACCAGCGGAGGGACAGGGGGTGAAAAACTGTTTTTT; CDR3: CATSGGTGGEKLFF
size: few; V: TRBV10-2; D: .; J: TRBJ1-1; length: 11; DNA: TGCGCCAGCAGCGGGACCGCTGAAGCTTTCTTT; CDR3: CASSGTAEAFF
size: .; V: TRBV19; D: .; J: TRBJ1-4; length: 14; DNA: TGTGCCAGTAGTCCCGGGATTGGCGGGGAAAAACTGTTTTTT; CDR3: CASSPGIGGEKLFF
size: .; V: TRBV11-2; D: .; J: TRBJ1-1; length: 12; DNA: TGTGCCAGCAGCCCCGACAGGACGGCGGCTTTCTTT; CDR3: CASSPDRTAAFF
size: .; V: TRBV7-8; D: .; J: TRBJ1-5; length: 12; DNA: TGTGCCAGCAGCTCTGGGTCACAGCCCCAGCATTTT; CDR3: CASSSGSQPQHF
size: .; V: TRBV6-1; D: .; J: TRBJ1-1; length: 14; DNA: TGTGCCAGCCGCCTCCTCCGGGAGAACACTGAAGCTTTCTTT; CDR3: CASRLLRENTEAFF
size: .; V: TRBV11-2; D: .; J: TRBJ2-7; length: 12; DNA: TGTGCCAGCAGCAGTCCAGACTACGAGCAGTACTTC; CDR3: CASSSPDYEQYF
size: .; V: TRBV11-1; D: TRBD1; J: TRBJ1-1; length: 15; DNA: TGTGCCAGCAGCTTATGGAGGGGGCAAGGCGCTGAAGCTTTCTTT; CDR3: CASSLWRGQGAEAFF
size: .; V: TRBV2; D: .; J: TRBJ2-7; length: 13; DNA: TGTGCCAGCAGGCAAGACAGCCTCTACGAGCAGTACTTC; CDR3: CASRQDSLYEQYF
size: .; V: TRBV5-1; D: .; J: TRBJ1-6; length: 15; DNA: TGCGCCAGCAGCTTGGCCATGGGGGGTGGCTCACCCCTCCACTTT; CDR3: CASSLAMGGGSPLHF
size: .; V: TRBV27; D: .; J: TRBJ1-4; length: 16; DNA: TGTGCCAGCAGTCTCACAGGGTTCCCTACTAATGAAAAACTGTTTTTT; CDR3: CASSLTGFPTNEKLFF
size: .; V: TRBV25-1; D: TRBD1; J: TRBJ2-5; length: 15; DNA: TGTGCCAGCAGCGAGGGGGCCAGTTTTTATGAGACCCAGTACTTC; CDR3: CASSEGASFYETQYF
size: .; V: TRBV28; D: .; J: TRBJ1-2; length: 14; DNA: TGTGCCAGCACCCCGGGCGGAAAGCCCTATGGCTACACCTTC; CDR3: CASTPGGKPYGYTF
size: once; V: TRBV6-6; D: TRBD1; J: TRBJ1-1; length: 14; DNA: TGTGCCAGCAGTTACTCCCACCAGGGGGCGGCAGCTTTCTTT; CDR3: CASSYSHQGAAAFF
size: .; V: TRBV7-2; D: TRBD2; J: TRBJ2-1; length: 14; DNA: TGTGCCAGCAGCGCCCTAGCGGGGGCCAGGGAGCAGTTCTTC; CDR3: CASSALAGAREQFF